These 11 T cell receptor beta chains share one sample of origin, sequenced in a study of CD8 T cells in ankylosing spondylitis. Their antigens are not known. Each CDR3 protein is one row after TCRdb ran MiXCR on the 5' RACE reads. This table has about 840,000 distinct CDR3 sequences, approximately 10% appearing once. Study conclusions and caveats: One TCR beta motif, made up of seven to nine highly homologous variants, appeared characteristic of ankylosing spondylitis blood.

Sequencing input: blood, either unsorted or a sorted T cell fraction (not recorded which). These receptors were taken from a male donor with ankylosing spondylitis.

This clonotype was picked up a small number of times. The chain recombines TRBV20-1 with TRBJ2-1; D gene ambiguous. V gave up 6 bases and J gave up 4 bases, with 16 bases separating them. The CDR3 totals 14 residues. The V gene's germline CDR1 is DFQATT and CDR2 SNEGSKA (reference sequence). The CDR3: CSAVYPWKYNEQFF. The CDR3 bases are TGCAGTGCCGTCTATCCCTGGAAGTACAATGAGCAGTTCTTC.

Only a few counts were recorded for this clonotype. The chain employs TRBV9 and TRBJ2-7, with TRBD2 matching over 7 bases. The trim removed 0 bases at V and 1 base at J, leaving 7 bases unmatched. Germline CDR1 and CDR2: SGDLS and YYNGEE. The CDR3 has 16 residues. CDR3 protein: CASSVGGAGTSYEQYF. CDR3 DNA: TGTGCCAGCAGCGTAGGCGGAGCGGGGACTTCCTACGAGCAGTACTTC.

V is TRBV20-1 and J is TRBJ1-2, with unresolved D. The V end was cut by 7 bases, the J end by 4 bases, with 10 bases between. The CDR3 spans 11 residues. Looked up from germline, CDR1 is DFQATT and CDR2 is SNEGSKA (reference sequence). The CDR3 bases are TGCAGTGAAAGGGAAGGCTATGGCTACACCTTC. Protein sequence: CSEREGYGYTF.

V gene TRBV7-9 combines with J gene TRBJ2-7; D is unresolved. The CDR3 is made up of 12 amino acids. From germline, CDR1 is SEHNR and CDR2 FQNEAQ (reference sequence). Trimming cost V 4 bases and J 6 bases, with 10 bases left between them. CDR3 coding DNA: TGTGCCAGCAGCTACCTTGACTTCGAGCAGTACTTC. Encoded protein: CASSYLDFEQYF.

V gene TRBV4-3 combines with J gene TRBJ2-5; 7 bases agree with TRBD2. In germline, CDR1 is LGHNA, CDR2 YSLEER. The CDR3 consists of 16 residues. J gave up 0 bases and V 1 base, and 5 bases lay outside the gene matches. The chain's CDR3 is CASSQGGGQYQETQYF. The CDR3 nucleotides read TGCGCCAGCAGCCAAGGGGGAGGGCAGTACCAAGAGACCCAGTACTTC.

CDR3 residues: CASSPMTGVNEKLFF. The CDR3, as DNA: TGCGCCAGCAGCCCGATGACAGGTGTGAATGAAAAACTGTTTTTT. The chain has TRBV5-1 and TRBJ1-4, with D tentatively TRBD1 (6 bases). V lost 4 bases, J lost 5 bases, and 15 bases lay in between. Germline lookup yields CDR1 SGHRS and CDR2 YFSETQ. This CDR3 has 15 amino acids.

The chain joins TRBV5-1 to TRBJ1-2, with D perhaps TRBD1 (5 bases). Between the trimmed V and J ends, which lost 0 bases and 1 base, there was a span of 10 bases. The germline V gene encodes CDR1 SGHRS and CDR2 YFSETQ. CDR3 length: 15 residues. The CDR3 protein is CASSLEGIFNYGYTF. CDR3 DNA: TGCGCCAGCAGCTTGGAGGGGATTTTTAACTATGGCTACACCTTC.

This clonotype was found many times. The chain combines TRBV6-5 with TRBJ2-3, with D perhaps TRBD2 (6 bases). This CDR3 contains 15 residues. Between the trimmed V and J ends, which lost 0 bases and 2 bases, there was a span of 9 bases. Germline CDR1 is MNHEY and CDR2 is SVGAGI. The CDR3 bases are TGTGCCAGCAGTTACTCTAGCGGACCCACAGATACGCAGTATTTT. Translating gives CASSYSSGPTDTQYF.

For the CDR3, the DNA is TGTGCCAGCAGCTCCTGGAATGGGGTTGACACTGAAGCTTTCTTT. This gives the protein CASSSWNGVDTEAFF. J is TRBJ1-1 and V is TRBV27; no reliable D call. The CDR3 runs to 15 residues. Trimming took 6 bases from V and 3 from J, leaving 17 bases between them. Germline V gene data show CDR1 as MNHEY and CDR2 as SMNVEV (reference sequence).

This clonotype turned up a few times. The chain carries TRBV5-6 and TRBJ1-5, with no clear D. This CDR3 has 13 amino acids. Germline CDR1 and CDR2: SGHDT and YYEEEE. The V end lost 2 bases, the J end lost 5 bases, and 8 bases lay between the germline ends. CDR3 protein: CASSFGAHQPQHF. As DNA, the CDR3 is TGTGCCAGCAGCTTCGGAGCGCATCAGCCCCAGCATTTT.

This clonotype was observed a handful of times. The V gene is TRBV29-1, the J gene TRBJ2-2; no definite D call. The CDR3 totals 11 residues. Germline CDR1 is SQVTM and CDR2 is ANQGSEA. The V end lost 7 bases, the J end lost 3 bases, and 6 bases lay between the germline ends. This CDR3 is CSAGDTGELFF. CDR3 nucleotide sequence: TGCAGCGCGGGTGACACCGGGGAGCTGTTTTTT.